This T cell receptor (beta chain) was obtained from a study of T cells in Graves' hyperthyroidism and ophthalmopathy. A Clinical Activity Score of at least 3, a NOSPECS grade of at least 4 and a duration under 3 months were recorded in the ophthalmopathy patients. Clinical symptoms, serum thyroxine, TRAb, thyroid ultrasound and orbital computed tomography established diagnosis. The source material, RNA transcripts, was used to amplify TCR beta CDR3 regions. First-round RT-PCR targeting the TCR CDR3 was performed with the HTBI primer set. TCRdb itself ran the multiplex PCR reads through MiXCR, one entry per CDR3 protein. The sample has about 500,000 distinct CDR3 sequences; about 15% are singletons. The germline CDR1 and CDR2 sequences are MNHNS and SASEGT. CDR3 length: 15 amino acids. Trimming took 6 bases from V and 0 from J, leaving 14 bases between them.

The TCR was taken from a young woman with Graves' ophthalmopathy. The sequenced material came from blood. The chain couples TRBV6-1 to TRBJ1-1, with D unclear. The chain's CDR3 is CASSPHWSMNTEAFF. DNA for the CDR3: TGTGCCAGCAGCCCACATTGGTCGATGAACACTGAAGCTTTCTTT.